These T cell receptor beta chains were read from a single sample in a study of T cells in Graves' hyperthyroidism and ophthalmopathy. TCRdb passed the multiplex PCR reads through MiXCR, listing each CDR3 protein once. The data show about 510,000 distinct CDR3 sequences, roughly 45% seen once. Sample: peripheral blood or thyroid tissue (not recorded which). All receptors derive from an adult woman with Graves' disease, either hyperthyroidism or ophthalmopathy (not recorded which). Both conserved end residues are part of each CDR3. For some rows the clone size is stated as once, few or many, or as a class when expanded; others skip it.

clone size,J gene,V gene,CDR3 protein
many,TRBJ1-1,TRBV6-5,CASSSLGGEAFF
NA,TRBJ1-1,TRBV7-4,CASSMLDEEAFF
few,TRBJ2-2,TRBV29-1,CSVVPSARGDTGELFF
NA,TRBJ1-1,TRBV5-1,CASSVSGGVGTEAFF
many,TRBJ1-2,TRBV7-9,CASSFLDREYGYTF
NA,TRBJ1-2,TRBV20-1,CSAAGSGDDGYTF
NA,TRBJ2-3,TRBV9,CASSAAGAETDTQYF
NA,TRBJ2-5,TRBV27,CATGPGGKTQYF
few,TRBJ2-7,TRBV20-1,CSASGSGSGRGEQYF
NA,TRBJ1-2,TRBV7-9,CASSTGQGAEDGYTF
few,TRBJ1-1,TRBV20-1,CSASVAEAFF
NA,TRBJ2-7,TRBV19,CASSRAGTGMYEQYF
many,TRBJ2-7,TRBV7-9,CASSPPNGLYEQYF
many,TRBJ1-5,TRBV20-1,CSADGGVVAPQHF
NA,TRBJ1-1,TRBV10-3,CAISPGQGMNTEAFF
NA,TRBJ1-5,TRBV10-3,CAISPGQGASVGETQHF
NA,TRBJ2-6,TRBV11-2,CASSLLGRTSGANVLTF
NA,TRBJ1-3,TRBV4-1,CASSRATDDSGNTIYF
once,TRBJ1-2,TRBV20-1,CSAKPHFYGYTF
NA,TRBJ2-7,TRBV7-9,CASSPVAKVHEQYF
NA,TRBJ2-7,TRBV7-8,CASSFGQSNYEQYF
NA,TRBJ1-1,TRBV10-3,CASSYARLNTEAFF
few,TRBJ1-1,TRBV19,CASSFEWRGITEAFF
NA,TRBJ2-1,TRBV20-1,CSARDAHEQFF
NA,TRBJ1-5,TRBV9,CASSALSTGNQPQHF
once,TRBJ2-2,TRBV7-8,CALLSAGANTGELFF
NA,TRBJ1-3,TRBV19,CASIDVGNTIYF
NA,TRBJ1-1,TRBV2,CASSDRAKTEAFF
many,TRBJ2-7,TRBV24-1,CATSGLNYEQYF
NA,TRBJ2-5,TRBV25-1,CASSSVGGRGGTQYF
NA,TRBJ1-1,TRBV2,CASSGQRGGTEAFF
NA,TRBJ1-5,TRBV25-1,CASSRRGQPQHF
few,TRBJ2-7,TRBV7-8,CASRRELAASSYEQYF
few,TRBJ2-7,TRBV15,CATSRRDTRRHEQYF
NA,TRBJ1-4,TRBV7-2,CASSSRTFSGEKLFF
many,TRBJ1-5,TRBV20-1,CSARPLGRGNDQPQHF
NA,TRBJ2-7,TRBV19,CASKGPGGEQYF
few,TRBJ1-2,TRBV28,CASSGGRAGYTF
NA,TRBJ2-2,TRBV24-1,CATSGMQESTGELFF
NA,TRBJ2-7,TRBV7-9,CASSLVLAGQGIYEQYF
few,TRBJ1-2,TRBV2,CASEAGRNYGYTF
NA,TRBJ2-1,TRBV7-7,CASSLNREGNEQFF
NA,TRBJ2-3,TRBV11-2,CASSFGRAADTQYF
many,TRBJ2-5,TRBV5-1,CASGAGWSGQETQYF
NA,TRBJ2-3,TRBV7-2,CASSTRTDAQYF
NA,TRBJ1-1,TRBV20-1,CSARDLGIGEAFF